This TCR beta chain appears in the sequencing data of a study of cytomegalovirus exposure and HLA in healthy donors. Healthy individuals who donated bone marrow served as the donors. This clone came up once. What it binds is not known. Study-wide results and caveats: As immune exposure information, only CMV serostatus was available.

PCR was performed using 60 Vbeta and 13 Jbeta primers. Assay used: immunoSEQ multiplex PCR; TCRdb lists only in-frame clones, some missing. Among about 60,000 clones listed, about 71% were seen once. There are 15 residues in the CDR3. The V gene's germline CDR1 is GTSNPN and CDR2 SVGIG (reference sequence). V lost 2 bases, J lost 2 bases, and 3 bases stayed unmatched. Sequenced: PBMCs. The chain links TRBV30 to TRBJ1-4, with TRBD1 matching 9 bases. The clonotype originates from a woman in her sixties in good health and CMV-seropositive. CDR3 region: CAWSRGTGTNEKLFF. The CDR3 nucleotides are TGTGCCTGGAGTAGAGGGACAGGGACTAATGAAAAACTGTTTTTT.